This T cell receptor (beta chain) was sequenced in a study of cytomegalovirus exposure and HLA in healthy donors. Study outcomes and limitations: In a later analysis, a missense DCLRE1C variant was linked to TCR beta V- and J-gene trimming. Immune exposure data for these donors was limited to CMV serostatus. The investigators catalogued 150 to 200 TCR beta chains as cytomegalovirus-associated.

The V gene end was trimmed by 3 bases and the J gene end by 4 bases; junction bases not matched to a gene: 4. From germline, CDR1 is LGHNA and CDR2 YSLEER. The CDR3 totals 15 residues. For this clone: What it recognizes is unknown.

13 Jbeta primers and 60 Vbeta primers were used for the PCR. TCRdb keeps only in-frame clones here, not all; method: immunoSEQ multiplex PCR. The table includes about 130,000 clones, 75% detected once. The specimen was PBMCs. The chain couples TRBV4-3 to TRBJ2-2; the match to TRBD1 covers 8 bases. The source of this sequence is a woman between 45 and 60 years old in good health and CMV-seronegative. The DNA of the CDR3 is TGCGCCAGCAGCCAGTCAACAGGGGGCACCGGGGAGCTGTTTTTT. Protein sequence: CASSQSTGGTGELFF.